Here is one T cell receptor beta chain with its context. The data originate from a study of T cell responses to AZD1222 COVID-19 vaccine. Study-wide context: Pooling was applied to second doses at about 4 or about 12 weeks.

V gave up 3 bases and J gave up 5 bases, with 10 bases separating them. This CDR3 contains 14 residues. Germline loops: CDR1 PRHDT, CDR2 FYEKMQ (reference sequence). Generated by immunoSEQ multiplex PCR, the TCRdb table keeps only in-frame clones and is missing some. The profile shows over 45,000 clones, 89% of them singletons. The sequence was collected from an adult in good health. The genes are TRBV13 and TRBJ2-2, with D unclear. The source was peripheral blood, collected on day 0 of AZD1222 vaccination. DNA for the CDR3: TGTGCCAGCAGCTTTTACAGACGTACCGGGGAGCTGTTTTTT. Translating gives CASSFYRRTGELFF. Full variable domain (rest looked up from reference TRBV13 and TRBJ2-2): AAGVIQSPRHLIKEKRETATLKCYPIPRHDTVYWYQQGPGQDPQFLISFYEKMQSDKGSIPDRFSAQQFSDYHSELNMSSLELGDSALYFCASSFYRRTGELFFGEGSRLTVL.